What follows are 27 T cell receptor beta chains derived from one specimen sequenced in a study of blood T cells in healthy people across ages. For the second PCR, which ran for about 6 to 11 cycles, a sample-barcoded 5' primer and a J-beta primer mix were used. Via MiXCR, TCRdb re-called the 5' RACE reads, giving one row per CDR3 protein. Among about 1.7 million distinct CDR3 sequences listed, 28% were seen once. Input material: blood. These TCRs come from a woman under 40 in good health.

The chain has TRBV5-1 and TRBJ1-1, with 8 bases matching TRBD1. This CDR3 has 14 residues. CDR1 SGHRS and CDR2 YFSETQ come from the germline V gene. Trimming at V came to 2 bases and at J to 10 bases, leaving 10 bases not matched to a gene. CDR3 sequence: CASSFGGTGPAAFF. CDR3 DNA: TGCGCCAGCAGCTTCGGCGGGACAGGTCCAGCAGCTTTCTTT.

The table lists this clonotype with many counts. The rearrangement joins TRBV7-9 to TRBJ2-5, with D tentatively TRBD2 (5 bases). The CDR3 has 13 amino acids. V lost 6 bases and J lost 5, with 13 bases in between. Looked up from germline, CDR1 is SEHNR and CDR2 is FQNEAQ (reference sequence). The CDR3 region has the DNA TGTGCCAGCAGGGAGGAGGTCGGTGAGACCCAGTACTTC. As protein: CASREEVGETQYF.

The chain uses TRBV5-1 and TRBJ1-2; D not certain. The CDR3 has 14 amino acids. From germline, CDR1 is SGHRS and CDR2 YFSETQ. V was shortened by 4 bases and J by 0 bases, with 10 bases between the two germline ends. Here the CDR3 reads CASSQLPTNYGYTF. CDR3 DNA: TGCGCCAGCAGCCAATTACCAACTAACTATGGCTACACCTTC.

About this clonotype: The germline gene is not matched at one end of the junction; a read error may be the cause. The V call is TRBV12-3 or TRBV12-4, the J call TRBJ2-3; TRBD2 matches at 10 bases. The CDR3 extends over 15 amino acids. The CDR3 DNA sequence: TGTGCCAGCAGCTATAGCGGGGGGCCCACAGATGCGCAGTATTTT. Encoded protein: CASSYSGGPTDAQYF.

The CDR3 sequence: CASSPDLGAVPQPQHF. The CDR3 nucleotides are TGCGCCAGCAGCCCGGACCTGGGGGCGGTGCCTCAGCCCCAGCATTTT. This chain connects TRBV5-1 to TRBJ1-5; possibly TRBD1 for D (6 bases). Per the germline V gene, CDR1 is SGHRS and CDR2 is YFSETQ. This CDR3 is 16 amino acids long. Between the trimmed V and J ends, which lost 4 bases and 6 bases, there was a span of 20 bases.

The CDR3 DNA reads TGCAGTGCTAGATACGGGAGCCATAGCAATCAGCCCCAGCATTTT. Encoded protein: CSARYGSHSNQPQHF. This rearrangement joins TRBV20-1 to TRBJ1-5; D gene ambiguous. The V end lost 2 bases, the J end lost 0 bases, and 11 bases lay between the germline ends. From germline, CDR1 is DFQATT and CDR2 SNEGSKA (reference sequence). This CDR3 spans 15 amino acids.

This clonotype has just a few counts. V gene TRBV19 combines with J gene TRBJ1-5; 9 bases line up with TRBD1. Looked up from germline, CDR1 is LNHDA and CDR2 is SQIVND (reference sequence). Losses at the gene ends were 3 bases for V and 3 bases for J; bases not matched to a gene: 3. The CDR3 runs 15 residues. The CDR3 spells CASSIGTGYNQPQHF. DNA of the CDR3: TGTGCCAGTAGTATCGGGACAGGGTACAATCAGCCCCAGCATTTT.

This clonotype has at least ten counts. The V call is TRBV28, the J call TRBJ2-7; weak D call: TRBD2 (6 bases). This CDR3 contains 12 residues. Germline lookup yields CDR1 MDHEN and CDR2 SYDVKM. The V gene lost 4 bases and the J gene lost 6 bases, with 10 bases spanning the gap. The CDR3 sequence is CASSSPSVEQYF. CDR3 nucleotide sequence: TGTGCCAGCAGTTCCCCTAGCGTCGAGCAGTACTTC.

The chain is built from TRBV6-2 or TRBV6-3 and TRBJ1-1, with D perhaps matching TRBD1 (6 bases). Germline V CDR1 and CDR2: MNHEY, SVGEGT. There are 14 residues in the CDR3. V was shortened by 7 bases and J by 1 base, with 13 bases between the two germline ends. The CDR3 reads CASTHGGANTEAFF. CDR3 nucleotide sequence: TGTGCCAGCACCCACGGGGGGGCGAACACTGAAGCTTTCTTT.

This clonotype has just a few counts. The gene calls are TRBV12-3 or TRBV12-4 and TRBJ2-3; tentative D call: TRBD1 (5 bases). Trimming shortened V by 3 bases and J by 0 bases, and 13 bases separated the two germline ends. The CDR3 sequence is 16 residues long. The CDR3 sequence is CASSLSGSPSTDTQYF. DNA of the CDR3: TGTGCCAGCAGTTTGTCAGGGTCCCCTAGCACAGATACGCAGTATTTT.

This clonotype was seen a few times. The chain carries TRBV12-3 or TRBV12-4 and TRBJ2-7; a weak D match, TRBD2 (5 bases). Between the trimmed V and J ends, which lost 5 bases and 5 bases, there was a span of 10 bases. The CDR3 length is 12 residues. The CDR3 bases are TGTGCCAGCAGTCTTACGGAGGACGAGCAGTACTTC. This gives the protein CASSLTEDEQYF.

The sample holds many counts of this clonotype. The genes are TRBV6-1 and TRBJ2-5; D perhaps matches TRBD1 (6 bases). Per germline, CDR1 MNHNS and CDR2 SASEGT. The V end was cut by 6 bases, the J end by 2 bases, with 10 bases between. The CDR3 covers 13 residues. DNA for the CDR3: TGTGCCAGCAGATGGACAGATCAAGAGACCCAGTACTTC. It encodes CASRWTDQETQYF.

This chain links TRBV13 with TRBJ2-3, with D perhaps TRBD2 (5 bases). Germline V lookup: CDR1 PRHDT, CDR2 FYEKMQ (reference sequence). V gave up 4 bases and J gave up 0 bases, with 11 bases separating them. The CDR3 is made up of 15 amino acids. The DNA for the CDR3 is TGTGCCAGCAGCTCCGGCGCGGGCAGCACAGATACGCAGTATTTT. Translation gives CASSSGAGSTDTQYF.

This clonotype was seen a few times. The V gene is TRBV4-1, the J gene TRBJ1-5; TRBD1 matches 8 bases. The V segment lost 2 bases and the J segment 2 bases; nucleotides outside the gene matches: 2. CDR1 and CDR2 from the germline V gene are MGHRA and YSYEKL. CDR3 length: 15 residues. As DNA, the CDR3 is TGCGCCAGCAGCCAACAGGGGGCCGGCAATCAGCCCCAGCATTTT. Residues: CASSQQGAGNQPQHF.

In this sample, this clonotype turned up many times. This chain joins TRBV3-1 and TRBJ2-1; 8 bases match TRBD1. This CDR3 has 13 amino acids. CDR1 and CDR2 from the germline V gene are LGHDT and YNNKEL (reference sequence). With V trimmed by 6 bases and J by 6 bases, 4 bases remained unmatched. The CDR3 DNA is TGTGCCAGCAGGGACACAGGGGGCAATGAGCAGTTCTTC. It is translated as CASRDTGGNEQFF.

The chain combines TRBV24-1 with TRBJ2-1; 10 bases fit TRBD2. This CDR3 comprises 17 residues. V gave up 4 bases and J gave up 6 bases; unmatched junction bases: 11. CDR1 and CDR2 from the germline V gene are KGHDR and SFDVKD. The CDR3 DNA is TGTGCCACCAGTGACTCTAGCGGGAGAGGGGTCTCCAATGAGCAGTTCTTC. As protein: CATSDSSGRGVSNEQFF.

Comment on this clonotype: Sequence at one end of the junction differs from germline and may be a read error. V gene TRBV29-1 combines with J gene TRBJ1-4; maybe TRBD1 (6 bases). The length of the CDR3 is 15 residues. The germline CDR1 and CDR2 sequences are SQVTM and ANQGSEA. The CDR3 region has the DNA TGCAGCGTTACGGTTGGTGGGACAACTAATGAAAAACGGTTTTTT. The encoded protein is CSVTVGGTTNEKRFF. The variable domain in full, with the rest retrieved from reference TRBV29-1 and TRBJ1-4, is SAVISQKPSRDICQRGTSLTIQCQVDSQVTMMFWYRQQPGQSLTLIATANQGSEATYESGFVIDKFPISRPNLTFSTLTVSNMSPEDSSIYLCSVTVGGTTNEKRFFGSGTQLSVL.

The table lists this clonotype with a few counts. The chain recombines TRBV18 with TRBJ2-1, with 13 nucleotides matching TRBD2. The CDR3 runs to 18 residues. Germline assignment: CDR1 KGHSH and CDR2 LQKENI. J lost 10 bases, V lost 4 bases, and 16 bases had no gene match. DNA of the CDR3: TGTGCCAGCTCACAACTATCGCGGACTAGCGGGAGAGGCTTGGAGCAGTTCTTC. Its translation is CASSQLSRTSGRGLEQFF.

In this sample, this clonotype turned up many times. The chain has TRBV24-1 and TRBJ1-2; 8 bases align to TRBD1. With 1 base clipped from V and 6 bases from J, the junction kept 6 bases outside the gene matches. Germline V gene data show CDR1 as KGHDR and CDR2 as SFDVKD. This CDR3 region has 15 residues. The CDR3 bases are TGTGCCACCAGTGATTTTAGGGCAGGGGGCGATGGCTACACCTTC. It is translated as CATSDFRAGGDGYTF.

This clonotype turned up a few times. V gene TRBV7-6 combines with J gene TRBJ2-5; TRBD1 is a possible D gene (6 bases). The V end lost 0 bases, the J end lost 0 bases, and 11 bases lay between the germline ends. The CDR3 runs 16 residues. The germline V gene encodes CDR1 SGHVS and CDR2 FNYEAQ. In nucleotides, the CDR3 is TGTGCCAGCAGCTTAGCCAGGACAGTGTACCAAGAGACCCAGTACTTC. Translating gives CASSLARTVYQETQYF.

This clonotype has more than one count but fewer than ten. The chain uses TRBV7-2 and TRBJ1-6; D unresolved. The CDR3 sequence is 14 residues long. V dropped 5 bases and J dropped 9 bases, with 14 bases sitting between them. Germline V gives CDR1 SGHTA, CDR2 FQGNSA. This chain's CDR3 is CASSPRIPTSPLHF. For the CDR3, the DNA is TGTGCCAGCAGCCCTAGGATCCCCACTTCACCCCTCCACTTT.

A word on this clonotype: An end of the junction does not agree with germline; a read error may underlie this. The J gene is TRBJ1-1, the V gene TRBV20-1; 8 nucleotides agree with TRBD1. Germline V gene lookup returns CDR1 DFQATT and CDR2 SNEGSKA (reference sequence). The CDR3 runs to 15 residues. CDR3 sequence: CSTRDPDRANTEAFF. Here the CDR3 DNA reads TGCAGTACTAGAGACCCGGACAGGGCGAACACTGAAGCTTTCTTT.

The gene calls are TRBV6-5 and TRBJ1-5; 9 nucleotides align to TRBD1. Germline V gene lookup returns CDR1 MNHEY and CDR2 SVGAGI. The V gene end was trimmed by 5 bases and the J gene end by 6 bases; junction bases not matched to a gene: 8. The CDR3 is made up of 15 amino acids. CDR3 coding DNA: TGTGCCAGCAGTGCCGGGACAGGGAGCCCTCAGCCCCAGCATTTT. Protein sequence: CASSAGTGSPQPQHF.

The chain combines TRBV12-5 with TRBJ2-2; no clear D gene. Germline-derived CDR1 and CDR2 are LGHNT and FRNRAP. The CDR3 consists of 12 residues. V gave up 5 bases and J gave up 7 bases, with 8 bases separating them. CDR3: CASGTSVGELFF. CDR3 sequence (DNA): TGTGCTAGTGGTACTTCCGTCGGGGAGCTGTTTTTT.

V usage is TRBV11-2 and J usage is TRBJ2-2; 12 bases match TRBD2. CDR1 and CDR2 from the germline V gene are SGHAT and FQNNGV. This CDR3 has 16 amino acids. Losses at the gene ends were 5 bases for V and 6 bases for J; bases not matched to a gene: 7. The CDR3 loop is CASSPSGRARAGELFF. The CDR3 DNA is TGTGCCAGCAGCCCTAGCGGGAGGGCCCGGGCCGGGGAGCTGTTTTTT. Complete variable domain (other parts from reference TRBV11-2 and TRBJ2-2): EAGVAQSPRYKIIEKRQSVAFWCNPISGHATLYWYQQILGQGPKLLIQFQNNGVVDDSQLPKDRFSAERLKGVDSTLKIQPAKLEDSAVYLCASSPSGRARAGELFFGEGSRLTVL.

This clonotype was counted between two and nine times. The chain is built from TRBV20-1 and TRBJ2-1; D unresolved. V was pared by 5 bases and J by 5 bases, with 16 bases between. Germline CDR1 and CDR2: DFQATT and SNEGSKA (reference sequence). The CDR3 extends over 14 amino acids. CDR3: CSAPTSLINNEQFF. As DNA, the CDR3 is TGCAGTGCTCCCACGTCACTCATTAACAATGAGCAGTTCTTC.

This clonotype was detected a few times. The chain links TRBV20-1 to TRBJ2-1; 9 bases line up with TRBD2. With 3 bases clipped from V and 10 bases from J, the junction kept 16 bases outside the gene matches. The CDR3 sequence is 16 residues long. From germline, CDR1 is DFQATT and CDR2 SNEGSKA (reference sequence). CDR3 in DNA: TGCAGTGCTAGCGGTACGACTAGCGGCCTACCCCGGGAGCAGTTCTTC. This encodes CSASGTTSGLPREQFF.